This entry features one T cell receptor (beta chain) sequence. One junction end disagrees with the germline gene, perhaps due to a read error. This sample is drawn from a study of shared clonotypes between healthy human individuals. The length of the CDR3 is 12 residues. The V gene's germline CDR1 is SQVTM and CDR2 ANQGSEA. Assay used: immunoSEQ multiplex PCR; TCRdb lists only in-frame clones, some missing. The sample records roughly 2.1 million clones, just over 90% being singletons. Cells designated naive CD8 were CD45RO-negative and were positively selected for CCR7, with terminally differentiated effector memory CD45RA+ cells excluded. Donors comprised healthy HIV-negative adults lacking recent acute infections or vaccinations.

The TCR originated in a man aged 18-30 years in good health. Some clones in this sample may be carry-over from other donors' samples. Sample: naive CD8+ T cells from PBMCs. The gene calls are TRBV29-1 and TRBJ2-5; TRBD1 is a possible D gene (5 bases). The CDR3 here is CSAERGWETQYF. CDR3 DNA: TGCAGCGCTGAAAGGGGATGGGAGACCCAGTACTTC.